A single sample is the source of the 7 T cell receptor beta chains below, sequenced in a study of identical twins. TCRdb processed the 5' RACE reads anew with MiXCR; each CDR3 protein has one entry. Here the sample spans about 220,000 distinct CDR3 sequences, around a tenth being singletons. Specimen: memory (CD45RO+) T cells sorted from blood. The receptors shown here come from a woman between 18 and 29 years old in good health.

J is TRBJ2-5 and V is TRBV25-1; 7 bases agree with TRBD1. The CDR3 sequence is 13 residues long. Germline values: CDR1 MGHDK, CDR2 SYGVNS. Losses at the gene ends were 4 bases for V and 5 bases for J; bases not matched to a gene: 4. The CDR3 spells CASSVGGWETQYF. The CDR3 DNA sequence: TGTGCCAGCAGTGTAGGGGGCTGGGAGACCCAGTACTTC.

This clonotype came up many times. The rearrangement uses TRBV29-1 and TRBJ1-2; D is perhaps TRBD1 (5 bases). CDR3 size: 14 residues. CDR1 and CDR2 (germline): SQVTM, ANQGSEA. V was clipped by 5 bases and J by 8 bases, with 21 bases between them. Here the CDR3 DNA reads TGCAGCGTTCAAAGGTCCGGGGCGGTTAAGGGCTACACCTTC. This gives the protein CSVQRSGAVKGYTF.

This clonotype was seen many times. The chain joins TRBV20-1 to TRBJ1-2, with D uncertain. In germline, CDR1 is DFQATT, CDR2 SNEGSKA (reference sequence). Trimming pared 0 bases from V and 6 bases from J, leaving 5 bases between. This CDR3 has 11 amino acids. The CDR3 DNA is TGCAGTGCTAGAGACTTCGATGGCTACACCTTC. As protein: CSARDFDGYTF.

Only a few counts were recorded for this clonotype. The V call is TRBV6-5, the J call TRBJ1-2; tentative D call: TRBD1 (5 bases). V dropped 6 bases and J dropped 4 bases, with 15 bases sitting between them. This CDR3 contains 14 residues. CDR1 and CDR2 from the germline V gene are MNHEY and SVGAGI. CDR3 loop: CASSASGGVYGYTF. The DNA for the CDR3 is TGTGCCAGCAGCGCCTCGGGGGGTGTCTATGGCTACACCTTC.

The count of this clonotype is one. The chain combines TRBV4-3 with TRBJ2-3, with D perhaps matching TRBD1 (6 bases). V shed 4 bases and J shed 8 bases, with 25 bases lying between them. The CDR3 totals 17 residues. Germline V gene data show CDR1 as LGHNA and CDR2 as YSLEER. The CDR3 region has the DNA TGCGCCAGCAGCCGCTCACTGCCGGGACCCCAGGGGAGTACGCAGTATTTT. Protein sequence: CASSRSLPGPQGSTQYF.

The genes are TRBV24-1 and TRBJ2-1; no firm D call. V was clipped by 3 bases and J by 4 bases, with 3 bases between them. The germline gives CDR1 KGHDR, CDR2 SFDVKD. The CDR3 has 12 amino acids. The CDR3 loop is CATSDVYNEQFF. CDR3 coding DNA: TGTGCCACCAGTGATGTTTACAATGAGCAGTTCTTC.

The rearrangement joins TRBV2 to TRBJ2-5; D not resolved. Trimming left V 1 base short and J 5 bases short, with 5 bases between. The CDR3 is 12 amino acids. Germline V gives CDR1 SNHLY, CDR2 FYNNEI. The CDR3 loop reads CASSEVSETQYF. The CDR3 region has the DNA TGTGCCAGCAGTGAAGTCTCGGAGACCCAGTACTTC.